The 28 T cell receptor beta chains presented below share a single source sample, sequenced in a study of identical twins. TCRdb processed the 5' RACE reads anew with MiXCR; each CDR3 protein has one entry. This table holds just over 450,000 distinct CDR3 sequences, 13% to 15% found once. The same sample was also used in a study of yellow fever vaccine responses in identical twins.

The sample taken for sequencing was CD4+ T cells sorted from blood. The receptors derive from a woman under 30 in good health.

There are a few counts of this clonotype. The chain employs TRBV7-9 and TRBJ2-2; no firm D call. This CDR3 is 14 amino acids long. Trimming took off 7 bases at V and 4 bases at J, with 13 bases between the two ends. Germline values: CDR1 SEHNR, CDR2 FQNEAQ (reference sequence). CDR3 sequence: CASTATGGTGELFF. The CDR3 nucleotides are TGTGCCAGCACCGCGACGGGTGGCACCGGGGAGCTGTTTTTT.

This clonotype showed up just a few times. This sequence joins TRBV3-1 and TRBJ2-7; 8 bases fit TRBD2. J was trimmed by 5 bases and V by 4 bases; bases with no gene match: 10. The germline gives CDR1 LGHDT, CDR2 YNNKEL (reference sequence). This CDR3 is 15 amino acids long. The CDR3 nucleotides are TGTGCCAGCAGCCCTATGGGGACTAGTCCCCACGAGCAGTACTTC. Protein: CASSPMGTSPHEQYF.

The table lists this clonotype with a few counts. The chain joins TRBV5-1 to TRBJ1-5, with D hard to call. Trimming pared 4 bases from V and 6 bases from J, leaving 14 bases between. Looked up from germline, CDR1 is SGHRS and CDR2 is YFSETQ. The CDR3 loop spans 14 amino acids. The CDR3 here is CASSQVEGGQPQHF. The DNA of the CDR3 is TGCGCCAGCAGCCAGGTGGAGGGAGGTCAGCCCCAGCATTTT.

This clonotype occurred many times. J is TRBJ2-2 and V is TRBV5-1, with D perhaps TRBD1 (7 bases). Trimming stripped 7 bases from V and 0 bases from J, with 16 bases between. This CDR3 comprises 16 residues. Germline CDR1 and CDR2: SGHRS and YFSETQ. DNA for the CDR3: TGCGCCAGCGGCGGGACAGATATTTCGAACACCGGGGAGCTGTTTTTT. Its translation: CASGGTDISNTGELFF.

CDR3 loop: CASSLGGRGGQETQYF. The CDR3, as DNA: TGTGCCAGCAGCTTAGGGGGCAGGGGTGGCCAAGAGACCCAGTACTTC. The genes are TRBV11-2 and TRBJ2-5, with a tentative D call TRBD1 (6 bases). The CDR3 spans 16 residues. V shed 1 base and J shed 1 base, with 13 bases lying between them. Germline V CDR1 and CDR2: SGHAT, FQNNGV.

The chain is built from TRBV3-1 and TRBJ2-1; 10 bases are shared with TRBD2. The germline V gene encodes CDR1 LGHDT and CDR2 YNNKEL (reference sequence). J was trimmed by 0 bases and V by 4 bases; bases with no gene match: 12. The CDR3 extends over 19 amino acids. DNA of the CDR3: TGTGCCAGCAGCCGCCGGTCGGGCGTAGCGGGAGGCTCCTACAATGAGCAGTTCTTC. Translation: CASSRRSGVAGGSYNEQFF.

This clonotype was seen a handful of times. The chain employs TRBV20-1 and TRBJ2-1; 9 bases line up with TRBD2. Germline V lookup: CDR1 DFQATT, CDR2 SNEGSKA (reference sequence). The CDR3 covers 14 residues. The junction had 5 bases not matched to a gene; V was cut back by 5 bases and J by 3 bases. The CDR3 protein is CSARRLAVYNEQFF. CDR3 nucleotides: TGCAGTGCTCGCAGACTAGCGGTCTACAATGAGCAGTTCTTC.

This clonotype occurred a few times. V is TRBV6-5 and J is TRBJ2-1; D gene ambiguous. CDR1 is MNHEY and CDR2 is SVGAGI in the germline V gene. V dropped 2 bases and J dropped 9 bases, with 11 bases sitting between them. The CDR3 is 13 residues long. CDR3 bases: TGTGCCAGCAGTTACGATCGGTCCGGTGAGCAGTTCTTC. It yields the protein CASSYDRSGEQFF.

The gene calls are TRBV11-2 and TRBJ2-2; 8 bases match TRBD2. V shed 0 bases and J 4 bases; nucleotides not matched to a gene: 10. Germline V gene lookup returns CDR1 SGHAT and CDR2 FQNNGV. The CDR3 is made up of 18 amino acids. CDR3 sequence reads: CASSLDLRGAPSTGELFF. For the CDR3, the DNA is TGTGCCAGCAGCTTAGATTTGCGGGGGGCCCCGAGCACCGGGGAGCTGTTTTTT.

The V call is TRBV28, the J call TRBJ2-3; 8 nucleotides agree with TRBD2. J was trimmed by 4 bases and V by 6 bases; bases with no gene match: 6. CDR3 size: 14 residues. Germline CDR1 and CDR2: MDHEN and SYDVKM. In nucleotides, the CDR3 is TGTGCCAGCAGCCGGAGCGGGAGTGCAGATACGCAGTATTTT. This encodes CASSRSGSADTQYF.

This clonotype was seen a few times. This may be a read error: a much more frequent sequence differs by one nucleotide. The chain employs TRBV7-9 and TRBJ1-1; TRBD1 aligns across 7 bases. Germline CDR1 is SEHNR and CDR2 is FQNEAQ (reference sequence). CDR3 size: 14 residues. Trimming cost V 3 bases and J 4 bases; bases outside gene matches: 5. The CDR3 nucleotides read TGTGCCAGCAGCTTGGGCAGGGGGGCCACTGAAGCTTTCTTT. Protein sequence: CASSLGRGATEAFF.

This clonotype was counted between two and nine times. The chain couples TRBV20-1 to TRBJ2-7; 10 nucleotides agree with TRBD1. J was trimmed by 3 bases and V by 3 bases; bases with no gene match: 8. Germline V CDR1 and CDR2: DFQATT, SNEGSKA (reference sequence). The CDR3 runs to 15 residues. In DNA, the CDR3 is TGCAGTGCTAGTAAGGGTTGGACAGGGGGCTACGAGCAGTACTTC. Its translation is CSASKGWTGGYEQYF.

The chain links TRBV28 to TRBJ1-5, with 8 bases aligning to TRBD1. The CDR3 runs to 15 residues. The germline gives CDR1 MDHEN, CDR2 SYDVKM. J lost 2 bases, V lost 7 bases, and 7 bases had no gene match. DNA of the CDR3: TGTGCCAGCACCGGGACAGGCATAGGCAATCAGCCCCAGCATTTT. Protein product: CASTGTGIGNQPQHF.

This clonotype has only a few counts. The chain employs TRBV6-4 and TRBJ2-1, with D hard to call. This CDR3 has 13 amino acids. Germline CDR1 reads MRHNA; CDR2 reads SNTAGT. V shed 0 bases and J shed 10 bases, with 10 bases lying between them. The DNA of the CDR3 is TGTGCCAGCAGTGACTCTGCGGTAGGCGAGCAGTTCTTC. It yields the protein CASSDSAVGEQFF.

This clonotype was detected a few times. The rearrangement links TRBV29-1 to TRBJ1-1; TRBD1 is a possible D gene (5 bases). In germline, CDR1 is SQVTM, CDR2 ANQGSEA. This CDR3 is 10 amino acids long. V dropped 6 bases and J dropped 11 bases, with 13 bases sitting between them. CDR3 residues: CSVDGGVAFF. DNA of the CDR3: TGCAGCGTGGACGGGGGAGTGGCTTTCTTT.

This clonotype was found a few times. The chain recombines TRBV10-3 with TRBJ2-3; 7 positions agree with TRBD1. Germline-derived CDR1 and CDR2 are ENHRY and SYGVKD. The CDR3 contains 13 residues. V shed 6 bases, J shed 4 bases, and the junction held 4 bases outside the gene matches. The CDR3 sequence is CAISETGADTQYF. The CDR3 bases are TGTGCCATCAGCGAAACAGGGGCAGATACGCAGTATTTT.

This clonotype was seen only a few times. This chain links TRBV7-9 with TRBJ2-1, with a tentative D call TRBD2 (5 bases). Trimming removed 0 bases from V and 9 bases from J, with 15 bases in between. This CDR3 has 15 residues. Per the germline V gene, CDR1 is SEHNR and CDR2 is FQNEAQ (reference sequence). CDR3 sequence reads: CASSLARATRIEQFF. The CDR3 DNA follows: TGTGCCAGCAGCTTAGCGAGGGCTACCCGGATTGAGCAGTTCTTC.

This clonotype was observed a handful of times. The chain links TRBV20-1 to TRBJ2-1; 8 bases are shared with TRBD1. V was clipped by 3 bases and J by 8 bases; unmatched bases: 6. There are 13 residues in the CDR3. Germline assignment: CDR1 DFQATT and CDR2 SNEGSKA (reference sequence). CDR3 in amino acids: CSASPTGEYEQFF. The CDR3 bases are TGCAGTGCTAGCCCGACAGGGGAATATGAGCAGTTCTTC.

This chain uses TRBV6-2 or TRBV6-3 with TRBJ2-3; 8 nucleotides agree with TRBD2. V shed 4 bases and J 6 bases; nucleotides not matched to a gene: 12. The CDR3 spans 16 residues. Germline lookup yields CDR1 MNHEY and CDR2 SVGEGT. The DNA for the CDR3 is TGTGCCAGCAGTTTCGACCGGGAGGGGTTGGGGGATACGCAGTATTTT. Translated: CASSFDREGLGDTQYF.

This clonotype was seen more than once but under ten times. The V call is TRBV5-6, the J call TRBJ1-5; D not resolved. The length of the CDR3 is 14 residues. Per the germline V gene, CDR1 is SGHDT and CDR2 is YYEEEE. V shed 0 bases and J shed 7 bases, with 11 bases lying between them. The chain's CDR3 is CASSLAAAVQPQHF. The DNA for the CDR3 is TGTGCCAGCAGCTTGGCGGCGGCAGTGCAGCCCCAGCATTTT.

The chain joins TRBV29-1 to TRBJ2-1; weak D call: TRBD2 (6 bases). V lost 6 bases to trimming and J lost 1 base, with 31 bases between them. Germline V gene data show CDR1 as SQVTM and CDR2 as ANQGSEA. This CDR3 comprises 20 residues. This CDR3 reads CSVPTPRGRASGYSYNEQFF. In nucleotides, the CDR3 is TGCAGCGTCCCCACTCCCCGGGGCAGGGCGAGCGGGTATTCCTACAATGAGCAGTTCTTC.

This clonotype was counted a few times. The V call is TRBV7-9, the J call TRBJ1-6; tentative D call: TRBD1 (6 bases). The V end lost 5 bases, the J end lost 2 bases, and 10 bases lay between the germline ends. Germline-derived CDR1 and CDR2 are SEHNR and FQNEAQ (reference sequence). The CDR3 totals 15 residues. CDR3 nucleotide sequence: TGTGCCAGCAGCCTGGACAGTGCCTATAATTCACCCCTCCACTTT. Protein: CASSLDSAYNSPLHF. Using reference TRBV7-9 and TRBJ1-6 for the parts outside the CDR3, the full variable domain is DTGVSQNPRHKITKRGQNVTFRCDPISEHNRLYWYRQTLGQGPEFLTYFQNEAQLEKSRLLSDRFSAERPKGSFSTLEIQRTEQGDSAMYLCASSLDSAYNSPLHFGNGTRLTVT.

J is TRBJ2-3 and V is TRBV5-5; 12 bases fit TRBD2. Trimming at V came to 4 bases and at J to 4 bases, leaving 4 bases not matched to a gene. CDR1 is SGHKS, CDR2 YYEKEE, per germline (reference sequence). This CDR3 has 15 amino acids. CDR3 nucleotide sequence: TGTGCCAGCAGCGCTAGCGGGAGGGAACCAGATACGCAGTATTTT. Amino acid sequence: CASSASGREPDTQYF. The full variable domain, in which reference TRBV5-5 and TRBJ2-3 provide the parts outside the CDR3, is DAGVTQSPTHLIKTRGQQVTLRCSPISGHKSVSWYQQVLGQGPQFIFQYYEKEERGRGNFPDRFSARQFPNYSSELNVNALLLGDSALYLCASSASGREPDTQYFGPGTRLTVL.

This chain uses TRBV10-3 with TRBJ2-7, with 10 bases that match TRBD2. Trimming removed 6 bases from V and 5 bases from J; junction bases left unmatched: 10. CDR1 ENHRY and CDR2 SYGVKD come from the germline V gene. The length of the CDR3 is 15 residues. The CDR3 DNA sequence: TGTGCCATCAGCCCTTTTTCTAGCGGGAGAGACGAGCAGTACTTC. This encodes CAISPFSSGRDEQYF.

This clonotype was detected a few times. The V call is TRBV10-3, the J call TRBJ1-5; tentative D call: TRBD1 (5 bases). Trimming shortened V by 0 bases and J by 2 bases, and 8 bases separated the two germline ends. CDR1 is ENHRY and CDR2 is SYGVKD in the germline V gene. CDR3 length: 15 residues. CDR3 region: CAISESDSRNQPQHF. In DNA form, the CDR3 reads TGTGCCATCAGTGAGTCCGACAGCCGCAATCAGCCCCAGCATTTT.

The CDR3 DNA is TGTGCCAGCAGCTTAGACGGGGTTGCTGGCACAGATACGCAGTATTTT. Translated: CASSLDGVAGTDTQYF. The rearrangement joins TRBV7-8 to TRBJ2-3, with D perhaps TRBD2 (5 bases). CDR3 length: 16 residues. Between the trimmed V and J ends, which lost 1 base and 1 base, there was a span of 12 bases. Germline assignment: CDR1 SGHVS and CDR2 FQNEAQ. Supplemented by reference TRBV7-8 and TRBJ2-3, the full variable domain reads GAGVSQSPRYKVAKRGQDVALRCDPISGHVSLFWYQQALGQGPEFLTYFQNEAQLDKSGLPSDRFFAERPEGSVSTLKIQRTQQEDSAVYLCASSLDGVAGTDTQYFGPGTRLTVL.

This chain joins TRBV28 and TRBJ2-1, with D possibly matching TRBD2 (5 bases). Germline lookup yields CDR1 MDHEN and CDR2 SYDVKM. The CDR3 extends over 15 amino acids. V lost 3 bases, J lost 5 bases, and 14 bases lay in between. The CDR3 nucleotides are TGTGCCAGCAGTTTTAATCCTAGCTCACACAATGAGCAGTTCTTC. This sequence encodes CASSFNPSSHNEQFF.

The rearrangement links TRBV5-1 to TRBJ2-3; 8 bases are a match to TRBD2. Germline loops: CDR1 SGHRS, CDR2 YFSETQ. V was pared by 2 bases and J by 5 bases, with 10 bases of the junction left unmatched. This CDR3 spans 16 amino acids. The CDR3 bases are TGCGCCAGCAGCTTAGGGGCTAGCGGGCGGGAAGATACGCAGTATTTT. It codes for CASSLGASGREDTQYF.